This T cell receptor beta chain is from a study of shared T cell receptors in the human thymus. Deletions cut 4 bases from V and 2 bases from J, with 12 bases between. Germline CDR1 and CDR2: MNHEY and SMNVEV (reference sequence). The CDR3 has 14 residues. This table comes from immunoSEQ multiplex PCR, and its TCRdb copy is limited to in-frame clones, with some not included. This table holds hundreds of thousands of clones, approximately 87% found once. These sequences were also reported in another study, on human thymus T cells. That paper adds: The source of the thymus tissue was resections taken during corrective heart surgery. Apparent bias marked the V and J gene usage of thymic and blood repertoires. Unrelated individuals were reported by related research to share highly overlapping thymic repertoires.

The source of this sequence is a boy under two years old with a congenital heart defect. The rearrangement links TRBV27 to TRBJ2-7, with D possibly TRBD2 on 6 matching bases. Sequenced: thymocytes. The CDR3 bases are TGTGCCAGCAGTTCGGTCAGCGGGCCCTACGAGCAGTACTTC. Translating it yields CASSSVSGPYEQYF.